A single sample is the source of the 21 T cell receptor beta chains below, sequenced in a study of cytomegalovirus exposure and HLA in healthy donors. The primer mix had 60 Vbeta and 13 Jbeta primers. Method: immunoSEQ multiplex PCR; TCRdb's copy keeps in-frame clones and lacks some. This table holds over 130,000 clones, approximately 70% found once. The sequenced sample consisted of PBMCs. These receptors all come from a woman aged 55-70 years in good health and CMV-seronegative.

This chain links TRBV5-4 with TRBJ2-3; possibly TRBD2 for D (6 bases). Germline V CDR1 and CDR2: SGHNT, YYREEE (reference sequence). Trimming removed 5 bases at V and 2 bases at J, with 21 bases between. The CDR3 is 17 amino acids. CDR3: CASRAKGAGGITDTQYF. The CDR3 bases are TGTGCCAGCAGAGCTAAAGGAGCTGGGGGGATCACAGATACGCAGTATTTT. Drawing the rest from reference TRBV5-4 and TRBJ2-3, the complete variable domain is ETGVTQSPTHLIKTRGQQVTLRCSSQSGHNTVSWYQQALGQGPQFIFQYYREEENGRGNFPPRFSGLQFPNYSSELNVNALELDDSALYLCASRAKGAGGITDTQYFGPGTRLTVL.

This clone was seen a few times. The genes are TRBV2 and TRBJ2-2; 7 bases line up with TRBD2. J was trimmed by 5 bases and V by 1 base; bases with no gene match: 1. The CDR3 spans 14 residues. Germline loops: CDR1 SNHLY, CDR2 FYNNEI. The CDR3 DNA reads TGTGCCAGCAGTGAAGTGCGGGGGACCGGGGAGCTGTTTTTT. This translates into CASSEVRGTGELFF.

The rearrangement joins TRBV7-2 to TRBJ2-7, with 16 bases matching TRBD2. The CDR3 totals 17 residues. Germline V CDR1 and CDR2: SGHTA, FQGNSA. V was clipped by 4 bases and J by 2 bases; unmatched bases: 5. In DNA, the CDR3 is TGTGCCAGCAGCTCATCTGGGACTAGCGGGGGGGCCTACGAGCAGTACTTC. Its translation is CASSSSGTSGGAYEQYF.

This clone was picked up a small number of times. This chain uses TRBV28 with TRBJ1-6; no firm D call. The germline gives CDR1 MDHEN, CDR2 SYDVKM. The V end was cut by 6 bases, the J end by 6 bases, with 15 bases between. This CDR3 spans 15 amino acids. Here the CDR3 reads CASRALRFSNSPLHF. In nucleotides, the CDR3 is TGTGCCAGCAGGGCCCTGCGGTTTAGTAATTCACCCCTCCACTTT.

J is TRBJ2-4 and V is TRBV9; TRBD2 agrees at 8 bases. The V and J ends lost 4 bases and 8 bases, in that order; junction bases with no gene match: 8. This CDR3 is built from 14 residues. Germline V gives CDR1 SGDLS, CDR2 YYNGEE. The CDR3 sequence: CASSFSGSGDIQYF. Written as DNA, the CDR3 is TGTGCCAGCAGCTTCAGCGGGAGCGGCGACATTCAGTACTTC.

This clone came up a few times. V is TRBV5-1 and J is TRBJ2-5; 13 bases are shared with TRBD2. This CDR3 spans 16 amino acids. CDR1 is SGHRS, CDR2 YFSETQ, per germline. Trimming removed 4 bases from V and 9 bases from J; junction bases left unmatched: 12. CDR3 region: CASSNRGLAGRQAQYF. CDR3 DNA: TGCGCCAGCAGCAATAGGGGACTAGCGGGACGGCAGGCCCAGTACTTC. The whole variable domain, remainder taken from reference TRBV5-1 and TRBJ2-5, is KAGVTQTPRYLIKTRGQQVTLSCSPISGHRSVSWYQQTPGQGLQFLFEYFSETQRNKGNFPGRFSGRQFSNSRSEMNVSTLELGDSALYLCASSNRGLAGRQAQYFGPGTRLLVL.

Written as DNA, the CDR3 is TGTGCCAGCAGTTTACCGGGACTAGCGGGAGGAGGGGAGACCCAGTACTTC. It specifies CASSLPGLAGGGETQYF. The chain has TRBV28 and TRBJ2-5; 15 bases are shared with TRBD2. The V and J ends lost 2 bases and 5 bases, in that order; junction bases with no gene match: 6. Germline loops: CDR1 MDHEN, CDR2 SYDVKM. CDR3 length: 17 amino acids.

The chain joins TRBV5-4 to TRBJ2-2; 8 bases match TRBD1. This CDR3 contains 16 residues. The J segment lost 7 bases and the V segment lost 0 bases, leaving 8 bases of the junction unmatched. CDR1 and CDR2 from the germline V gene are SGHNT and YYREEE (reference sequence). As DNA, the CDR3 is TGTGCCAGCAGCTTGGGCGCCAGGGGGCTCCACGGGGAGCTGTTTTTT. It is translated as CASSLGARGLHGELFF. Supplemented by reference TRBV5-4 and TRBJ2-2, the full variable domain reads ETGVTQSPTHLIKTRGQQVTLRCSSQSGHNTVSWYQQALGQGPQFIFQYYREEENGRGNFPPRFSGLQFPNYSSELNVNALELDDSALYLCASSLGARGLHGELFFGEGSRLTVL.

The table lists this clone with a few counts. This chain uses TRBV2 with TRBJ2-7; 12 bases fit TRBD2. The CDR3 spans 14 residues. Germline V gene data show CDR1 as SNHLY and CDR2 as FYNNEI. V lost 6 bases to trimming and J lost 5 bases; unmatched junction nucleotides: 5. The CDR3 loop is CASRRTSGTDEQYF. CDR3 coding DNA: TGTGCCAGCAGGCGGACTAGCGGGACCGACGAGCAGTACTTC.

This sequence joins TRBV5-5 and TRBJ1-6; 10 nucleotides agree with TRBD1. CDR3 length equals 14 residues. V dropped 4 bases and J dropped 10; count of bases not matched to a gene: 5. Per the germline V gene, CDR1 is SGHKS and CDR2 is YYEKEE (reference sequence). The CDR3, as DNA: TGTGCCAGCAGCGCCGGGACAGGGGCATCACCCCTCCACTTT. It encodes CASSAGTGASPLHF.

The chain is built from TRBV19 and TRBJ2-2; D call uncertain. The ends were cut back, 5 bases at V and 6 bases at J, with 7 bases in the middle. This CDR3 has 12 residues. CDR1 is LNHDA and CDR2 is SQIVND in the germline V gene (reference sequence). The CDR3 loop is CASSVYSGELFF. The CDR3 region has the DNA TGTGCCAGTAGTGTTTACTCCGGGGAGCTGTTTTTT. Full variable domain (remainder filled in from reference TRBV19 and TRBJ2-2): DGGITQSPKYLFRKEGQNVTLSCEQNLNHDAMYWYRQDPGQGLRLIYYSQIVNDFQKGDIAEGYSVSREKKESFPLTVTSAQKNPTAFYLCASSVYSGELFFGEGSRLTVL.

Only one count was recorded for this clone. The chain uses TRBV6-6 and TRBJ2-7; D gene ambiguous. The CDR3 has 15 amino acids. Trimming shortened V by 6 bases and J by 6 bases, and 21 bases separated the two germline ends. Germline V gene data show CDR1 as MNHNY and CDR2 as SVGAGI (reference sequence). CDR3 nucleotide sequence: TGTGCCAGCAGGCCGTCCCGCCCGCGGCCGGTCGAGCAGTACTTC. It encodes CASRPSRPRPVEQYF.

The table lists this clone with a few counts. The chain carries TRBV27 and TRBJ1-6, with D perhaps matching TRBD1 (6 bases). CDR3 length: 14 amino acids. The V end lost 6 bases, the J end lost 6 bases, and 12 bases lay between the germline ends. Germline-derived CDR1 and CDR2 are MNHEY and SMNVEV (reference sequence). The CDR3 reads CASRSRTANSPLHF. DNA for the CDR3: TGTGCCAGCAGGTCCAGGACAGCTAATTCACCCCTCCACTTT.

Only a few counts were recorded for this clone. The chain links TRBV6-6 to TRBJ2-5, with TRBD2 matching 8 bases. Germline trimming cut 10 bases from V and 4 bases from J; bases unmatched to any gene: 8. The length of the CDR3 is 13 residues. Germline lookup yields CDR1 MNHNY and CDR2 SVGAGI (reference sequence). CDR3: CATGTRGRETQYF. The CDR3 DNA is TGTGCCACCGGGACTAGGGGTAGAGAGACCCAGTACTTC.

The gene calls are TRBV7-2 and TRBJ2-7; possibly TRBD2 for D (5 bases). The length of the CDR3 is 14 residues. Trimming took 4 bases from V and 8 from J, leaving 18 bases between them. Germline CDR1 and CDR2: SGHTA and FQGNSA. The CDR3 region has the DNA TGTGCCAGCAGCTCACCTTCAGCGCGCGGGCAGCAGTACTTC. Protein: CASSSPSARGQQYF.

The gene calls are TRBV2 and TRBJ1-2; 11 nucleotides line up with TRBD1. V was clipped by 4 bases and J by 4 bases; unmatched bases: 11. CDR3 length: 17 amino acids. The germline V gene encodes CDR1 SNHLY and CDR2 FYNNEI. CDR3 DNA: TGTGCCAGCAGTGCTTCCGGGACAGGGGGAAGGCCCTATGGCTACACCTTC. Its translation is CASSASGTGGRPYGYTF.

This CDR3 reads CASSDLSLWAGDYGYTF. The CDR3 DNA reads TGTGCCAGCAGTGATCTTTCCTTGTGGGCAGGGGACTATGGCTACACCTTC. V gene TRBV6-1 combines with J gene TRBJ1-2; D might be TRBD1 (6 bases). The CDR3 contains 17 residues. V shed 3 bases and J shed 3 bases, with 20 bases lying between them. Germline V gene data show CDR1 as MNHNS and CDR2 as SASEGT.

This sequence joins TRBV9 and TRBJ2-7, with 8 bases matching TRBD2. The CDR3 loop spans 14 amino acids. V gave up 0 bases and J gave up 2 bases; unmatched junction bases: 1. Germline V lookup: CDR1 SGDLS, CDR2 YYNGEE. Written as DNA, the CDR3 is TGTGCCAGCAGCGTAGCGGGAGGGCCCTACGAGCAGTACTTC. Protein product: CASSVAGGPYEQYF.

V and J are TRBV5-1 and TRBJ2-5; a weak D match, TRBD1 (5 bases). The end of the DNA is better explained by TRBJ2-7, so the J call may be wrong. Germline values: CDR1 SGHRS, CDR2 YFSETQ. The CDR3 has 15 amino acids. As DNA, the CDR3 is TGCGCCAGCAGCTTGGCCTATGGACAAACCTACGAGCAGTACTTC. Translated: CASSLAYGQTYEQYF.

The chain's CDR3 is CASSVVDRGGYTF. Written as DNA, the CDR3 is TGTGCCAGCAGCGTAGTGGACAGGGGAGGCTACACCTTC. V gene TRBV9 combines with J gene TRBJ1-2; 9 bases line up with TRBD1. V lost 0 bases, J lost 8 bases, and 2 bases stayed unmatched. The CDR3 extends over 13 amino acids. Germline CDR1 and CDR2: SGDLS and YYNGEE.

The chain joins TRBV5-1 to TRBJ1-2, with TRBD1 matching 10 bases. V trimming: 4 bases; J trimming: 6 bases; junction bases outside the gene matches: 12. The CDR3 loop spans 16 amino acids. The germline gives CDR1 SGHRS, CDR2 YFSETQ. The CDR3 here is CASSTGTGAGSNGYTF. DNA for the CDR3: TGCGCCAGCAGCACCGGGACAGGGGCTGGGTCGAATGGCTACACCTTC.